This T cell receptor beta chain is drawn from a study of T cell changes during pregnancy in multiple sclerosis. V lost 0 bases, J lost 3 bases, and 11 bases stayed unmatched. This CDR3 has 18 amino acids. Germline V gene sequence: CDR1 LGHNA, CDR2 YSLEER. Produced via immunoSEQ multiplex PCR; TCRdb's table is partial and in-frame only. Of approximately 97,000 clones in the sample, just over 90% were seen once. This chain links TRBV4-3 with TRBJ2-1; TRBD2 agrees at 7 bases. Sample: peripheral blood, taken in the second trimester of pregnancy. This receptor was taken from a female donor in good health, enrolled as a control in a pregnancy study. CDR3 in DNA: TGCGCCAGCAGCCAAGAATCCGGGACTACCTTTTACTACAATGAGCAGTTCTTC. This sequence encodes CASSQESGTTFYYNEQFF.